This T cell receptor beta chain was captured by sequencing in a study of blood T cell repertoires in COVID-19. Profiling relied on immunoSEQ multiplex PCR, and the TCRdb table lists in-frame clones only, not all of them. The sample carries roughly 120,000 clones, more than 75% recorded once. CDR1 is DFQATT, CDR2 SNEGSKA, per germline (reference sequence). This CDR3 is 11 amino acids long. V gave up 8 bases and J gave up 4 bases, with 11 bases separating them. This receptor was identified in a human donor in a cohort sampled during active COVID-19. The chain carries TRBV20-1 and TRBJ2-5; weak D call: TRBD2 (5 bases). Material for sequencing was peripheral blood. In DNA form, the CDR3 reads TGCAGTCCGAGGGAACGAGAGACCCAGTACTTC. This translates into CSPRERETQYF.